This section outlines one T cell receptor beta chain sequence together with its context. An end of the junction differs from the germline gene, which may be a read error. The data are from a study of CD8+CD57+ T cells in acquired aplastic anemia. Those patients picked for sequencing had displayed CD8+CD57+ cell expansion on flow cytometry. TCR beta VDJ and CDR3 profiling used genomic DNA as template. Using its own MiXCR run on the reads, TCRdb lists one record per CDR3 protein. The sample holds around 430,000 distinct CDR3 sequences, approximately 32% seen once. From germline, CDR1 is MNHNS and CDR2 SASEGT. This CDR3 contains 15 residues.

The chain is built from TRBV6-1 and TRBJ1-5; D is unresolved. Specimen: sorted CD4+, CD8+, or CD8+CD57+ T cells (not recorded which) from PBMCs. This TCR was sampled from a human donor with aplastic anemia. The CDR3 reads CAGSEWEVSNQPQHF. Written as DNA, the CDR3 is TGTGCCGGCAGTGAGTGGGAGGTGAGCAATCAGCCCCAGCATTTT.